The source of this T cell receptor (beta chain) is a study of blood T cells in healthy people across ages. It was with a sample-barcoded 5' primer and a J-beta primer mix that a second PCR of roughly 7 to 12 cycles was run. TCRdb passed the 5' RACE reads through MiXCR, listing each CDR3 protein once. There are approximately 360,000 distinct CDR3 sequences in the sample; over 45% occur only once, and 45% to 55% lies in the top ten. Sequencing was carried out using blood. This TCR came from a man aged 55 to 70 in good health.

Here the CDR3 reads CATSYSSGNQPQHF. The CDR3, as DNA: TGTGCCACCAGCTATAGCTCCGGCAATCAGCCCCAGCATTTT. The chain combines TRBV15 with TRBJ1-5; no clear D. This CDR3 has 14 amino acids. Trimming left V 5 bases short and J 2 bases short, with 10 bases between. Germline CDR1 reads LNHNV; CDR2 reads YYDKDF (reference sequence).